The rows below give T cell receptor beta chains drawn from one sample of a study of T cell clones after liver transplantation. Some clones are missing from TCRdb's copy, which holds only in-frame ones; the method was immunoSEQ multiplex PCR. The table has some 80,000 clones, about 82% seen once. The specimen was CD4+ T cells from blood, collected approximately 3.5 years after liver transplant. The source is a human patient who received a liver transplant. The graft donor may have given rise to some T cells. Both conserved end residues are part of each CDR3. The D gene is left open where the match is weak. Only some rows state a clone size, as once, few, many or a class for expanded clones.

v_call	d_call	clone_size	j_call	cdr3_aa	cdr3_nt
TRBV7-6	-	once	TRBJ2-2	CASSPVGVGELFF	TGTGCCAGCAGCCCCGTAGGGGTGGGGGAGCTGTTTTTT
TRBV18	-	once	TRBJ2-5	CASSPVGQETQYF	TGTGCCAGCTCACCAGTGGGGCAAGAGACCCAGTACTTC
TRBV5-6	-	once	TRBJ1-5	CASSRPGSDQPQHF	TGTGCCAGCAGCCGGCCGGGTTCGGATCAGCCCCAGCATTTT
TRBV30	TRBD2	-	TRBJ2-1	CAWSVQTSDYNEQFF	TGTGCCTGGAGTGTACAGACTAGCGACTACAATGAGCAGTTCTTC
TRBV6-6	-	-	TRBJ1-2	CASSYSWGGGYTF	TGTGCCAGCAGTTACTCGTGGGGAGGAGGCTACACCTTC
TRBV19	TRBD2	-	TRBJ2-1	CASSLTSGRSRGNEQFF	TGTGCCAGTAGTCTGACTAGCGGGAGGAGCAGGGGGAATGAGCAGTTCTTC
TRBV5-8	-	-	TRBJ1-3	CASSSGGLSGNTIYF	TGTGCCAGCAGCTCGGGAGGTCTCTCTGGAAACACCATATATTTT
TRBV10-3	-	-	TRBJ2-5	CAISDSKTQYF	TGTGCCATCAGTGACTCAAAGACCCAGTACTTC
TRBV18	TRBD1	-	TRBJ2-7	CASSADRGGEQYF	TGTGCCAGCTCGGCGGACAGGGGCGGAGAGCAGTACTTC
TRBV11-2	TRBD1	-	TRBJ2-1	CASSLWTGRSSYNEQFF	TGTGCCAGCAGCTTATGGACAGGCCGGAGCTCCTACAATGAGCAGTTCTTC
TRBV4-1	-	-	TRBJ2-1	CASSQDSGFGQFF	TGCGCCAGCAGCCAAGATTCGGGCTTCGGGCAGTTCTTC
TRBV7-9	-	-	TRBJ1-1	CASSFGTVNTEAFF	TGTGCCAGCAGCTTTGGGACGGTGAACACTGAAGCTTTCTTT
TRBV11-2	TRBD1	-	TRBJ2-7	CASNMGTGVYEQYF	TGTGCCAGCAATATGGGAACAGGGGTCTACGAGCAGTACTTC
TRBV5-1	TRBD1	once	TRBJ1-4	CASSGGQGSNEKLFF	TGCGCCAGCAGCGGGGGACAGGGATCTAATGAAAAACTGTTTTTT
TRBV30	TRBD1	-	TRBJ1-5	CAWSHGTGRDQPQHF	TGTGCCTGGAGTCACGGGACAGGGAGGGACCAGCCCCAGCATTTT
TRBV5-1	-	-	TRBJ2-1	CASSKRQSSSYNEQFF	TGCGCCAGCAGCAAACGACAGAGCAGCTCCTACAATGAGCAGTTCTTC
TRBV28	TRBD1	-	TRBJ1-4	CASRTTGGGSFEKLFF	TGTGCCAGCAGGACCACAGGGGGGGGCTCTTTTGAAAAACTGTTTTTT
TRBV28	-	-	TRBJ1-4	CASSLLGVTNEKLFF	TGTGCCAGCAGCCTTCTGGGGGTTACTAATGAAAAACTGTTTTTT
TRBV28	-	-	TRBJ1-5	CASSPLAHSNQPQHF	TGTGCCAGCAGCCCCCTTGCGCATAGCAATCAGCCCCAGCATTTT
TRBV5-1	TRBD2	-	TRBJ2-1	CASSTGLAGGYNEQFF	TGCGCCAGCAGCACTGGACTAGCGGGAGGGTACAATGAGCAGTTCTTC
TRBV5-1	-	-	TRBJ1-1	CASSLVPGTYTEAFF	TGCGCCAGCAGCTTGGTGCCAGGGACATACACTGAAGCTTTCTTT
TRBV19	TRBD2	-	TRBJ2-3	CASSFSGRAGGDTQYF	TGTGCCAGTAGTTTTAGCGGGAGGGCCGGTGGAGATACGCAGTATTTT
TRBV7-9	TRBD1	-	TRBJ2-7	CASSTYRDRTYEQYF	TGTGCCAGCAGCACATACCGGGACAGAACCTACGAGCAGTACTTC
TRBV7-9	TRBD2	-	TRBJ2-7	CASSLSGAGHYEQYF	TGTGCCAGCAGCTTAAGCGGGGCAGGACACTACGAGCAGTACTTC
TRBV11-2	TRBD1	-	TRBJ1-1	CASSYGQGTEAFF	TGTGCCAGCAGCTACGGACAGGGGACTGAAGCTTTCTTT
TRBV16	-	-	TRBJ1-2	CASSQYPALLGYGYTF	TGTGCCAGCAGCCAATATCCGGCCTTGCTAGGCTATGGCTACACCTTC
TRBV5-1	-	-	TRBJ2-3	CASSSRHSISTDTQYF	TGCGCCAGCAGCTCGAGACATTCCATCAGCACAGATACGCAGTATTTT
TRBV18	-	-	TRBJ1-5	CASSPGPNLNQPQHF	TGTGCCAGCTCACCGGGACCGAACCTCAATCAGCCCCAGCATTTT
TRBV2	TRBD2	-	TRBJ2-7	CASSETSGSWEQYF	TGTGCCAGCAGTGAGACTAGCGGTTCATGGGAGCAGTACTTC
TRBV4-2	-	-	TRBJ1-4	CASSPAADEKLFF	TGTGCCAGCAGCCCGGCCGCGGATGAAAAACTGTTTTTT
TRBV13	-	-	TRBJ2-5	CASSLARGQETQYF	TGTGCCAGCAGCTTAGCAAGGGGGCAAGAGACCCAGTACTTC
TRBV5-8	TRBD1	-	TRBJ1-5	CASSPGTGGLGQPQHF	TGTGCCAGCAGCCCGGGAACAGGGGGGCTAGGGCAGCCCCAGCATTTT
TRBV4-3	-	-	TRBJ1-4	CASSQGPVGVGEKLFF	TGCGCCAGCAGCCAAGGCCCTGTGGGAGTTGGGGAAAAACTGTTTTTT
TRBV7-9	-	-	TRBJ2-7	CASSLPLSYEQYF	TGTGCCAGCAGTTTACCCTTATCCTACGAGCAGTACTTC
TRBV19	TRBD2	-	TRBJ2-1	CASRTQTSGKEEQFF	TGTGCCAGTAGGACCCAGACTAGCGGGAAAGAAGAGCAGTTCTTC
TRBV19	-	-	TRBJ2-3	CASSHPGPDTQYF	TGTGCCAGTAGTCATCCGGGCCCAGATACGCAGTATTTT
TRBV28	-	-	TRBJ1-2	CASIHGKRKATYGYTF	TGTGCCAGCATCCACGGAAAACGTAAAGCTACCTATGGCTACACCTTC
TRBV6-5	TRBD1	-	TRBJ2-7	CASQRTTGPYEQYF	TGTGCCAGCCAGCGGACGACAGGGCCCTACGAGCAGTACTTC
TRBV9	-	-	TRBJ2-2	CASSVGPTDGELFF	TGTGCCAGCAGCGTAGGCCCCACGGACGGGGAGCTGTTTTTT
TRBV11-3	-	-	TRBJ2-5	CASSVSGSETQYF	TGTGCCAGCAGCGTCTCGGGAAGCGAGACCCAGTACTTC
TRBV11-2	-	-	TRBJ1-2	CASSLTDSYGYTF	TGTGCCAGCAGCTTGACAGACTCCTATGGCTACACCTTC
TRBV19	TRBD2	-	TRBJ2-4	CASSPGRGSGWNIQYF	TGTGCCAGTAGTCCCGGGAGGGGTAGCGGGTGGAACATTCAGTACTTC
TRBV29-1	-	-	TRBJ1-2	CSVEWGQREGYTF	TGCAGCGTTGAGTGGGGGCAGAGAGAAGGCTACACCTTC
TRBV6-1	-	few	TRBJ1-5	CASSEARRTGNQPQHF	TGTGCCAGCAGTGAAGCGCGAAGGACAGGCAATCAGCCCCAGCATTTT
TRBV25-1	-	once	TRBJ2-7	CASSEYLDGQYEQYF	TGTGCCAGCAGTGAATACTTGGACGGTCAGTACGAGCAGTACTTC
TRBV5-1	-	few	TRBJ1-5	CASSLDGANQPQHF	TGCGCCAGCAGCTTGGATGGGGCCAATCAGCCCCAGCATTTT
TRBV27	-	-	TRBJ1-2	CASSWDGYYGYTF	TGTGCCAGCAGTTGGGACGGGTACTATGGCTACACCTTC
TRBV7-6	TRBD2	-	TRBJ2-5	CASSLARLAEWETQYF	TGTGCCAGCAGCTTAGCGAGGCTAGCGGAGTGGGAGACCCAGTACTTC
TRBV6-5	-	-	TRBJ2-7	CASSPTRSGEQYF	TGTGCCAGCAGTCCCACCCGTTCTGGGGAGCAGTACTTC
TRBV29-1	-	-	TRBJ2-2	CSVGRNTGELFF	TGCAGCGTAGGGAGAAACACCGGGGAGCTGTTTTTT